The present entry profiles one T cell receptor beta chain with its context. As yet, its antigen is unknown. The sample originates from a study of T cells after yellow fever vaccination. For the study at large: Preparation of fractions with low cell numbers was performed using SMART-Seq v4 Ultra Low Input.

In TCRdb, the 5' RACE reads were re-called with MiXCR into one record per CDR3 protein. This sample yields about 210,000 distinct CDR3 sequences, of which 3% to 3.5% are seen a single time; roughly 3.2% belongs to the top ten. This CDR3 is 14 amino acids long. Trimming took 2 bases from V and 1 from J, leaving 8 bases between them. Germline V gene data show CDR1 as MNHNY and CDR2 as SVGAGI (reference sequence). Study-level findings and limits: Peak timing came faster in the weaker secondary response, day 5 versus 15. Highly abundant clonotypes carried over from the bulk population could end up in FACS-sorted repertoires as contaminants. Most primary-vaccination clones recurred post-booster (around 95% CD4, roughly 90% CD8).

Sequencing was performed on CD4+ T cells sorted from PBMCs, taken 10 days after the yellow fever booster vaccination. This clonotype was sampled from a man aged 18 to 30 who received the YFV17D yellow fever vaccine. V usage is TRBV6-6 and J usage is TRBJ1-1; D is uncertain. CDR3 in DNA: TGTGCCAGCAGTTACGAGACTGAGAACACTGAAGCTTTCTTT. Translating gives CASSYETENTEAFF.